This T cell receptor beta chain was recovered during a study of regulatory T cells in long-lasting Graves disease. Time point meaning: newly diagnosed GD, antithyroid drugs for less than 3 months. Construction of the TCR library relied on RNA isolated from PBMCs. The V end was cut by 4 bases, the J end by 0 bases, with 15 bases between. The germline CDR1 and CDR2 sequences are SGHRS and YFSETQ. This CDR3 comprises 16 residues. This clonotype showed up just a few times. Construction of TCR beta libraries relied on iRepertoire HTBI primers and on Arm-PCR targeting CDR3 regions. TCRdb processed the multiplex PCR reads anew with MiXCR; each CDR3 protein has one entry. Among approximately 350,000 distinct CDR3 sequences listed, roughly 17% were seen once. This sample was shared with a second study, whose subject was T cells in Graves' hyperthyroidism and ophthalmopathy.

The source is a man in his forties with Graves disease. The material sequenced was peripheral blood mononuclear cells (PBMCs), taken at new diagnosis, from a patient treated with antithyroid drugs. The chain is built from TRBV5-1 and TRBJ2-3; no firm D call. This chain's CDR3 is CASSKIAGSSTDTQYF. The CDR3 region has the DNA TGCGCCAGCAGCAAGATAGCAGGATCTAGCACAGATACGCAGTATTTT.